The entry that follows covers one T cell receptor (beta chain) sequence. This record belongs to a study of blood T cell repertoires in COVID-19. In the study's own analysis: Amplification of reference gene primers was used by the study to estimate nucleated cell counts. Generated by immunoSEQ multiplex PCR, the TCRdb table keeps only in-frame clones and is missing some. The V and J calls and the clone size are those of that table, but D and trimming were determined from the DNA. The profile shows 300,000 to 400,000 clones, about nine tenths of them singletons. The clonotype originates from a woman in her 70s with COVID-19, enrolled during active disease. Material: peripheral blood.

CDR3 in amino acids: CASRDSSYEQYF. Written as DNA, the CDR3 is TGTGCCAGTAGGGACAGCTCCTACGAGCAGTACTTC. The V and J genes are TRBV2 and TRBJ2-7, with 7 bases lining up with TRBD1. V dropped 9 bases and J dropped 0; count of bases not matched to a gene: 2. The CDR3 is 12 amino acids. CDR1 is SNHLY and CDR2 is FYNNEI in the germline V gene.